The 8 T cell receptor beta chains given below trace back to one sample, sequenced in a study of blood T cells in healthy people across ages. A second PCR of 7 to 11 cycles used a sample-barcoded 5' primer and a J-beta primer mix. A single record per CDR3 protein comes from TCRdb applying MiXCR to the 5' RACE reads. The table includes about 730,000 distinct CDR3 sequences, roughly two fifths detected once. The sample consisted of blood. The receptors stem from a woman in her sixties or seventies in good health.

CDR3 region: CASSPNSMYEQYF. The CDR3 nucleotides are TGTGCCAGCAGCCCGAACTCAATGTACGAGCAGTACTTC. V gene TRBV7-8 combines with J gene TRBJ2-7; D ambiguous. The CDR3 consists of 13 residues. CDR1 and CDR2 from the germline V gene are SGHVS and FQNEAQ. The V gene lost 5 bases and the J gene lost 4 bases, with 12 bases spanning the gap.

This clonotype came up a few times. The V and J genes are TRBV7-2 and TRBJ1-5; D gene ambiguous. V lost 2 bases to trimming and J lost 5 bases, with 13 bases between them. The CDR3 runs to 15 residues. Germline loops: CDR1 SGHTA, CDR2 FQGNSA. The CDR3 nucleotides read TGTGCCAGCAGCTTATCGGGCCCCGGGGATCAGCCCCAGCATTTT. Its translation: CASSLSGPGDQPQHF.

This clonotype was picked up a small number of times. This chain uses TRBV12-3 or TRBV12-4 with TRBJ2-3, with 14 bases aligning to TRBD2. The CDR3 contains 14 residues. V lost 10 bases, J lost 6 bases, and 6 bases stayed unmatched. The CDR3 nucleotides read TGTGCCACCCGACTAGCGGGGGGGCAGGATACGCAGTATTTT. It translates to CATRLAGGQDTQYF.

The sample holds one count of this clonotype. A read error may account for a junction end that differs from germline. The CDR3 is CASSLLGTPSSYNEQFF. CDR3 nucleotide sequence: TGTGCCAGCAGCCTCTTAGGGACACCGAGCTCCTACAATGAACAGTTCTTC. V usage is TRBV3-1 and J usage is TRBJ2-1; D is possibly TRBD1 (6 bases). This CDR3 comprises 17 residues. CDR1 and CDR2 (germline): LGHDT, YNNKEL (reference sequence).

As for this clonotype: The junction departs from the called germline gene at one end, perhaps through a read error. The chain has TRBV5-1 and TRBJ1-2; 7 bases line up with TRBD1. CDR3 length: 13 residues. From germline, CDR1 is SGHRS and CDR2 YFSETQ. The CDR3 nucleotides are TGCGCCGGCAGCTTGCGGCAGGGGGATGGCTACACCTTC. Protein: CAGSLRQGDGYTF.

The count of this clonotype is one. The gene calls are TRBV10-3 and TRBJ2-7; 8 bases align to TRBD2. J was trimmed by 2 bases and V by 8 bases; bases with no gene match: 8. The CDR3 consists of 14 residues. Per the germline V gene, CDR1 is ENHRY and CDR2 is SYGVKD. The CDR3 bases are TGTGCCATCGGGAATAGCGGGGATCCCTACGAGCAGTACTTC. Amino acid sequence: CAIGNSGDPYEQYF.

The chain links TRBV4-2 to TRBJ2-1, with 8 bases identical to TRBD2. From germline, CDR1 is LGHNA and CDR2 YNFKEQ. This CDR3 spans 17 amino acids. V lost 0 bases to trimming and J lost 2 bases; unmatched junction nucleotides: 6. The CDR3 coding sequence is TGTGCCAGCAGCCAAGACTCGAGCGGGAGTGCCTACAATGAGCAGTTCTTC. This encodes CASSQDSSGSAYNEQFF.

The CDR3 is CASSPWLSNTGELFF. In DNA, the CDR3 is TGTGCCAGCAGCCCCTGGTTATCGAACACCGGGGAGCTGTTTTTT. The V gene is TRBV13, the J gene TRBJ2-2, with D unclear. The V gene's germline CDR1 is PRHDT and CDR2 FYEKMQ (reference sequence). The V and J ends lost 5 bases and 0 bases respectively, with 10 bases between them. CDR3 length: 15 residues.